In its sample, the clone carrying this T cell receptor beta chain was seen a few times. The data originate from a study of blood T cells in healthy people across ages. This CDR3 comprises 14 residues. V was clipped by 4 bases and J by 4 bases, with 13 bases between them. PCR was performed a second time for 7 to 11 cycles using a sample-barcoded 5' primer and a J-beta primer mix. Using its own MiXCR run on the 5' RACE reads, TCRdb lists one record per CDR3 protein. Here the sample spans about 940,000 distinct CDR3 sequences, 40% to 60% being singletons. This clonotype was obtained from a man aged 25-45 years in good health. Sequencing input: blood. The chain couples TRBV12-3 or TRBV12-4 to TRBJ1-2, with D perhaps matching TRBD1 (5 bases). The CDR3 protein is CASSSQGGGYGYTF. The CDR3 bases are TGTGCCAGCAGTTCCCAGGGAGGAGGCTATGGCTACACCTTC.